This is a list of T cell receptor beta chains from one sample in a study of blood T cell repertoires in COVID-19. Assay used: immunoSEQ multiplex PCR; TCRdb lists only in-frame clones, some missing. In the table there are a few hundred thousand clones, more than 80% of which are singletons. Sequencing was performed on peripheral blood. The source of these receptors is a woman in her thirties with active or convalescent COVID-19. Each CDR3 is given with its conserved first and last residue. D genes are given only for firm matches. Size tells how often a clone was seen (once, few, many) or the class of an expanded clone, and some rows leave it out.

V gene: TRBV7-2; clone size: -; J gene: TRBJ1-3; D gene: -; CDR3 protein: CASRPQPLGARGNTIYF; CDR3 DNA: TGTGCCAGCAGACCCCAGCCCTTGGGGGCGCGAGGAAACACCATATATTTT
V gene: TRBV7-2; clone size: -; J gene: TRBJ2-4; D gene: -; CDR3 protein: CASSLGTLNIQYF; CDR3 DNA: TGTGCCAGCAGCTTAGGGACACTGAACATTCAGTACTTC
V gene: TRBV14; clone size: -; J gene: TRBJ2-7; D gene: TRBD1; CDR3 protein: CASSQTNPGGQGIFHEQYF; CDR3 DNA: TGTGCCAGCAGCCAAACCAATCCCGGCGGACAGGGTATCTTCCACGAGCAGTACTTC
V gene: TRBV24-1; clone size: -; J gene: TRBJ2-1; D gene: -; CDR3 protein: CATSEANLQGGNEQFF; CDR3 DNA: TGTGCCACCAGTGAAGCTAATCTACAGGGGGGGAATGAGCAGTTCTTC
V gene: TRBV27; clone size: few; J gene: TRBJ1-1; D gene: -; CDR3 protein: CASSPERGGNTEAFF; CDR3 DNA: TGTGCCAGCAGCCCCGAGCGAGGGGGGAACACTGAAGCTTTCTTT
V gene: TRBV5-1; clone size: few; J gene: TRBJ1-2; D gene: -; CDR3 protein: CASSPDGPGVGGYTF; CDR3 DNA: TGCGCCAGCAGCCCTGATGGCCCGGGGGTAGGTGGCTACACCTTC
V gene: TRBV11-2; clone size: -; J gene: TRBJ2-7; D gene: -; CDR3 protein: CASSLDPSPGEQYF; CDR3 DNA: TGTGCCAGCAGCTTAGACCCGTCCCCGGGGGAGCAGTACTTC
V gene: TRBV9; clone size: -; J gene: TRBJ2-1; D gene: -; CDR3 protein: CASSVRGASYNEQFF; CDR3 DNA: TGTGCCAGCAGCGTCCGGGGGGCTTCCTACAATGAGCAGTTCTTC
V gene: TRBV6-5; clone size: -; J gene: TRBJ1-6; D gene: TRBD1; CDR3 protein: CASSHPGGNSPLHF; CDR3 DNA: TGTGCCAGCAGTCACCCAGGGGGAAATTCACCCCTCCACTTT
V gene: TRBV19; clone size: -; J gene: TRBJ2-5; D gene: TRBD2; CDR3 protein: CASSSEGTSGLWQETQYF; CDR3 DNA: TGTGCCAGTAGTTCCGAAGGGACTAGCGGGCTTTGGCAAGAGACCCAGTACTTC
V gene: TRBV7-2; clone size: -; J gene: TRBJ2-5; D gene: TRBD2; CDR3 protein: CASSSRRAGGQETQYF; CDR3 DNA: TGTGCCAGCAGCTCCCGGCGGGCCGGGGGGCAAGAGACCCAGTACTTC
V gene: TRBV7-9; clone size: -; J gene: TRBJ1-1; D gene: TRBD1; CDR3 protein: CASSLGRTGTNTEAFF; CDR3 DNA: TGTGCCAGCAGCTTAGGTCGGACAGGGACGAACACTGAAGCTTTCTTT
V gene: TRBV30; clone size: -; J gene: TRBJ1-2; D gene: -; CDR3 protein: CAWSPRGESHYTF; CDR3 DNA: TGTGCCTGGAGTCCCCGGGGGGAGTCGCACTACACCTTC
V gene: TRBV3-1/TRBV3-2; clone size: many; J gene: TRBJ2-5; D gene: -; CDR3 protein: CASSRDGEPQETQYF; CDR3 DNA: TGTGCCAGCAGCCGCGACGGGGAACCCCAAGAGACCCAGTACTTC
V gene: TRBV9; clone size: -; J gene: TRBJ1-5; D gene: -; CDR3 protein: CASSGGHSNQPQHF; CDR3 DNA: TGTGCCAGCAGCGGAGGTCATAGCAATCAGCCCCAGCATTTT
V gene: TRBV7-8; clone size: -; J gene: TRBJ2-3; D gene: TRBD2; CDR3 protein: CASSLAGGPGGDTQYF; CDR3 DNA: TGTGCCAGCAGCTTGGCGGGGGGGCCCGGGGGAGATACGCAGTATTTT
V gene: TRBV30; clone size: -; J gene: TRBJ1-2; D gene: -; CDR3 protein: CASRQNYGYTF; CDR3 DNA: TGTGCCTCCCGACAGAACTATGGCTACACCTTC
V gene: TRBV7-9; clone size: -; J gene: TRBJ1-5; D gene: -; CDR3 protein: CASSAQGSNQPQHF; CDR3 DNA: TGTGCCAGCAGCGCCCAGGGCAGCAATCAGCCCCAGCATTTT
V gene: TRBV20-1; clone size: many; J gene: TRBJ2-5; D gene: -; CDR3 protein: CSASGILGGEETQYF; CDR3 DNA: TGCAGTGCTAGTGGGATTCTGGGGGGAGAAGAGACCCAGTACTTC
V gene: TRBV27; clone size: -; J gene: TRBJ2-6; D gene: -; CDR3 protein: CASSLFSSSLIGANVLTF; CDR3 DNA: TGTGCCAGCAGTTTATTTAGCAGCTCTCTGATCGGGGCCAACGTCCTGACTTTC
V gene: TRBV4-3; clone size: -; J gene: TRBJ1-5; D gene: -; CDR3 protein: CASSQDLQGFNQPQHF; CDR3 DNA: TGCGCCAGCAGCCAAGATTTGCAGGGTTTCAATCAGCCCCAGCATTTT
V gene: TRBV6-5; clone size: -; J gene: TRBJ1-4; D gene: -; CDR3 protein: CASSRTETNEKLFF; CDR3 DNA: TGTGCCAGCAGCCGGACAGAAACTAATGAAAAACTGTTTTTT
V gene: TRBV6-5; clone size: -; J gene: TRBJ1-1; D gene: TRBD1; CDR3 protein: CASSIPGTGVEAFF; CDR3 DNA: TGTGCCAGCAGTATTCCCGGGACAGGGGTCGAAGCTTTCTTT
V gene: TRBV11-3; clone size: -; J gene: TRBJ2-1; D gene: -; CDR3 protein: CASSPGTYNEQFF; CDR3 DNA: TGTGCCAGCAGCCCCGGGACTTACAATGAGCAGTTCTTC
V gene: TRBV24-1; clone size: -; J gene: TRBJ2-5; D gene: -; CDR3 protein: CATSDLNRAGRETQYF; CDR3 DNA: TGTGCCACCAGTGACCTTAACAGGGCCGGACGGGAGACCCAGTACTTC
V gene: TRBV11-2; clone size: -; J gene: TRBJ1-3; D gene: -; CDR3 protein: CASSLALRNTIYF; CDR3 DNA: TGTGCCAGCAGCTTAGCCCTCCGAAACACCATATATTTT
V gene: TRBV9; clone size: -; J gene: TRBJ1-4; D gene: TRBD1; CDR3 protein: CASSVGGGQGNEKLFF; CDR3 DNA: TGTGCCAGCAGCGTAGGCGGGGGACAGGGTAATGAAAAACTGTTTTTT
V gene: TRBV7-2; clone size: -; J gene: TRBJ1-2; D gene: TRBD1; CDR3 protein: CASSLDGTGGFSNYGYTF; CDR3 DNA: TGTGCCAGCAGCTTAGATGGGACAGGGGGCTTCTCTAACTATGGCTACACCTTC
V gene: TRBV7-3; clone size: -; J gene: TRBJ1-2; D gene: -; CDR3 protein: CASSLASQLYGYTF; CDR3 DNA: TGTGCCAGCAGCCTAGCGTCACAGCTCTATGGCTACACCTTC
V gene: TRBV7-9; clone size: -; J gene: TRBJ2-7; D gene: TRBD1; CDR3 protein: CASRPGQGRAYEQYF; CDR3 DNA: TGTGCCAGCAGGCCCGGACAGGGAAGGGCCTACGAGCAGTACTTC
V gene: TRBV5-6; clone size: -; J gene: TRBJ2-3; D gene: TRBD2; CDR3 protein: CASSLDRTSGGADTQYF; CDR3 DNA: TGTGCCAGCAGCTTGGATCGGACTAGCGGGGGGGCCGATACGCAGTATTTT
V gene: TRBV5-5; clone size: -; J gene: TRBJ2-5; D gene: -; CDR3 protein: CASSLRWAQETQYF; CDR3 DNA: TGTGCCAGCAGCTTGAGGTGGGCCCAAGAGACCCAGTACTTC
V gene: TRBV7-3; clone size: -; J gene: TRBJ2-3; D gene: -; CDR3 protein: CASSLREEDTQYF; CDR3 DNA: TGTGCCAGCAGCTTGAGGGAGGAGGATACGCAGTATTTT
V gene: TRBV12-3/TRBV12-4; clone size: -; J gene: TRBJ2-3; D gene: TRBD2; CDR3 protein: CVGTSGPTDTQYF; CDR3 DNA: TGTGTTGGGACTAGCGGGCCCACAGATACGCAGTATTTT
V gene: TRBV4-3; clone size: -; J gene: TRBJ2-1; D gene: TRBD2; CDR3 protein: CASSHLPSGPRNEQFF; CDR3 DNA: TGCGCCAGCAGCCATTTGCCTAGCGGACCTCGCAATGAGCAGTTCTTC
V gene: TRBV19; clone size: few; J gene: TRBJ1-1; D gene: TRBD1; CDR3 protein: CATSNRDRKAFF; CDR3 DNA: TGTGCCACCTCCAACCGGGACAGAAAAGCTTTCTTT
V gene: TRBV30; clone size: -; J gene: TRBJ1-1; D gene: -; CDR3 protein: CAWNRALAGTEAFF; CDR3 DNA: TGTGCCTGGAACAGGGCCCTCGCTGGGACTGAAGCTTTCTTT
V gene: TRBV9; clone size: -; J gene: TRBJ1-2; D gene: -; CDR3 protein: CASSVLGREGYTF; CDR3 DNA: TGTGCCAGCAGCGTCCTAGGACGGGAAGGCTACACCTTC
V gene: TRBV29-1; clone size: -; J gene: TRBJ2-5; D gene: TRBD1; CDR3 protein: CSVVQGAAIQETQYF; CDR3 DNA: TGCAGCGTTGTACAGGGGGCGGCCATCCAAGAGACCCAGTACTTC
V gene: TRBV5-8; clone size: few; J gene: TRBJ1-3; D gene: -; CDR3 protein: CASSFDDRISGNTIYF; CDR3 DNA: TGTGCCAGCAGCTTTGACGACAGGATCTCTGGAAACACCATATATTTT
V gene: TRBV5-8; clone size: once; J gene: TRBJ1-4; D gene: -; CDR3 protein: CASSLIARINEKLFF; CDR3 DNA: TGTGCCAGCAGCTTGATTGCGCGGATTAATGAAAAACTGTTTTTT
V gene: TRBV10-2; clone size: -; J gene: TRBJ2-2; D gene: TRBD2; CDR3 protein: CASTEIAGGMGELFF; CDR3 DNA: TGCGCCAGCACCGAGATAGCGGGGGGGATGGGGGAGCTGTTTTTT
V gene: TRBV4-1; clone size: -; J gene: TRBJ2-3; D gene: -; CDR3 protein: CASSQGPGDTQYF; CDR3 DNA: TGCGCCAGCAGCCAAGGCCCGGGGGATACGCAGTATTTT
V gene: TRBV9; clone size: -; J gene: TRBJ1-6; D gene: TRBD1; CDR3 protein: CASSVIDRVGSPLHF; CDR3 DNA: TGTGCCAGCAGCGTAATCGACAGGGTCGGTTCACCCCTCCACTTT
V gene: TRBV5-1; clone size: -; J gene: TRBJ2-5; D gene: -; CDR3 protein: CASSLLPGQQETQYF; CDR3 DNA: TGCGCCAGCAGCTTGCTGCCCGGACAGCAAGAGACCCAGTACTTC
V gene: TRBV9; clone size: -; J gene: TRBJ1-1; D gene: -; CDR3 protein: CASSHRGGAENTEAFF; CDR3 DNA: TGTGCCAGCAGCCATAGGGGAGGGGCGGAGAACACTGAAGCTTTCTTT
V gene: TRBV6-5; clone size: -; J gene: TRBJ1-1; D gene: TRBD1; CDR3 protein: CASSLKTGVGGTEAFF; CDR3 DNA: TGTGCCAGCAGTTTAAAAACAGGGGTTGGCGGCACTGAAGCTTTCTTT
V gene: TRBV19; clone size: -; J gene: TRBJ1-2; D gene: -; CDR3 protein: CASSISDKNYGYTF; CDR3 DNA: TGTGCCAGTAGTATCTCGGACAAAAACTATGGCTACACCTTC
V gene: TRBV5-1; clone size: -; J gene: TRBJ2-5; D gene: -; CDR3 protein: CASSWGLRETQYF; CDR3 DNA: TGCGCCAGCAGTTGGGGCTTGAGAGAGACCCAGTACTTC
V gene: TRBV28; clone size: once; J gene: TRBJ2-5; D gene: TRBD2; CDR3 protein: CASSYQAGVQETQYF; CDR3 DNA: TGTGCCAGCAGTTATCAGGCGGGGGTTCAAGAGACCCAGTACTTC
V gene: TRBV12-3/TRBV12-4; clone size: -; J gene: TRBJ2-7; D gene: -; CDR3 protein: CASSFKPGEEQYF; CDR3 DNA: TGTGCCAGCAGTTTCAAACCCGGGGAGGAGCAGTACTTC
V gene: TRBV25-1; clone size: -; J gene: TRBJ1-4; D gene: -; CDR3 protein: CASSEYRVLGPNEKLFF; CDR3 DNA: TGTGCCAGCAGTGAATACAGGGTTCTCGGGCCTAATGAAAAACTGTTTTTT
V gene: TRBV6-1; clone size: -; J gene: TRBJ1-1; D gene: -; CDR3 protein: CASSDTGRNTEAFF; CDR3 DNA: TGTGCCAGCAGTGACACGGGGAGGAACACTGAAGCTTTCTTT
V gene: TRBV27; clone size: once; J gene: TRBJ1-3; D gene: -; CDR3 protein: CAIPGGLVSGNTIYF; CDR3 DNA: TGTGCCATTCCGGGAGGCCTTGTCTCTGGAAACACCATATATTTT
V gene: TRBV5-1; clone size: -; J gene: TRBJ2-5; D gene: -; CDR3 protein: CASSLLSPQGETQYF; CDR3 DNA: TGCGCCAGCAGCTTGCTCTCCCCGCAGGGAGAGACCCAGTACTTC